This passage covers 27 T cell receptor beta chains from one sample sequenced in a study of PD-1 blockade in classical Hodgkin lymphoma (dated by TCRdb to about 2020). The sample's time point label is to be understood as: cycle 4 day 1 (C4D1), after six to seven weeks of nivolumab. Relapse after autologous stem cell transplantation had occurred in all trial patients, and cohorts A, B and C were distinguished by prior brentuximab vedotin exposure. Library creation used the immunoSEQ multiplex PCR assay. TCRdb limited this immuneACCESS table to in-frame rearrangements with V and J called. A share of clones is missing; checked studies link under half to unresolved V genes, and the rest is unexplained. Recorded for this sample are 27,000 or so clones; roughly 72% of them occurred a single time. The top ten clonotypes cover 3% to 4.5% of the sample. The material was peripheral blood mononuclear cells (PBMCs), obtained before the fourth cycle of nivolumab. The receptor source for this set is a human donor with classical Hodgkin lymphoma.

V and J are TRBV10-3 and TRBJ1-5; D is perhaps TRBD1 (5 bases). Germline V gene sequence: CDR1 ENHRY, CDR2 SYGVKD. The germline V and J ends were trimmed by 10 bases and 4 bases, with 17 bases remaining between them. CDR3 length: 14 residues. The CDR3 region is CATSSGLQNQPQHF. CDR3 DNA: TGTGCCACTTCCTCGGGACTTCAGAATCAGCCCCAGCATTTT.

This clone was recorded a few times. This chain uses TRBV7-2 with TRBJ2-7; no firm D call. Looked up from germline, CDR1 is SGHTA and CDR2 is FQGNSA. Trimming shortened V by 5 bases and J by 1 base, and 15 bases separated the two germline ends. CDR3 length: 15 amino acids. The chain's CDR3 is CASSQATDPSYEQYF. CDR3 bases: TGTGCCAGCAGCCAGGCAACAGACCCATCCTACGAGCAGTACTTC.

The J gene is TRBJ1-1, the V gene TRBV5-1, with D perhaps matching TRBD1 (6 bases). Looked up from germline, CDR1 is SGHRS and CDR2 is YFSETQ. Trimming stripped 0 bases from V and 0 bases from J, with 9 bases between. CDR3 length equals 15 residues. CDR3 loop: CASSLVRGMNTEAFF. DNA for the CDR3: TGCGCCAGCAGCTTGGTCAGGGGTATGAACACTGAAGCTTTCTTT.

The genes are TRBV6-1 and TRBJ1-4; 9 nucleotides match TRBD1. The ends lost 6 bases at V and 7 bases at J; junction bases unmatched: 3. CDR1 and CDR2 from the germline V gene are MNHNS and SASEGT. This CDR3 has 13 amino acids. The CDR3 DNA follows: TGTGCCAGCAGGACAGGGGGGACTGAAAAACTGTTTTTT. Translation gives CASRTGGTEKLFF.

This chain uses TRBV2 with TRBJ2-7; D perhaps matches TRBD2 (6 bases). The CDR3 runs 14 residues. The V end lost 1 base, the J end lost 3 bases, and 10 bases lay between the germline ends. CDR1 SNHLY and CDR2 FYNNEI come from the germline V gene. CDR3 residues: CASSEGRANYEQYF. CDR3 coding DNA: TGTGCCAGCAGTGAAGGGAGGGCGAACTACGAGCAGTACTTC.

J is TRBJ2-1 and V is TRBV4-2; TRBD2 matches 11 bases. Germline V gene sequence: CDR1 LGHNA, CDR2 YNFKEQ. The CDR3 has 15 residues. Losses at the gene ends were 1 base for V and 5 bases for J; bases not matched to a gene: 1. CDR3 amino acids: CASSQASGRNNEQFF. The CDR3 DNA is TGTGCCAGCAGCCAAGCTAGCGGGAGGAACAATGAGCAGTTCTTC.

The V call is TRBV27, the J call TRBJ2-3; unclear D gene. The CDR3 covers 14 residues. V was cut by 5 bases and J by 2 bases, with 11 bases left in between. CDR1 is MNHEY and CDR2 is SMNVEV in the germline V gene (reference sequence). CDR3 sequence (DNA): TGTGCCAGCAGTATGGCGGCAGACACAGATACGCAGTATTTT. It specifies CASSMAADTDTQYF.

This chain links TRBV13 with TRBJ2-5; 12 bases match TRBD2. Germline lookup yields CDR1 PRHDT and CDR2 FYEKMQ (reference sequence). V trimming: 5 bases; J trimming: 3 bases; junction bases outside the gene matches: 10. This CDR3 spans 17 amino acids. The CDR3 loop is CASSRSSGRARKETQYF. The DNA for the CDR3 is TGTGCCAGCAGCCGCTCTAGCGGGAGGGCCCGAAAAGAGACCCAGTACTTC.

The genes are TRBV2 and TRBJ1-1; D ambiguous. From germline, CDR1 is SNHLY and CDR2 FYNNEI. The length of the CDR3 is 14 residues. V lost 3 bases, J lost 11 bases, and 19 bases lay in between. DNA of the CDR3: TGTGCCAGCAGTGAGGGAGGCGAGGCGGTGGCCGCTTTCTTT. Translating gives CASSEGGEAVAAFF. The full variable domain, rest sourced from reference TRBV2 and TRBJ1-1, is EPEVTQTPSHQVTQMGQEVILRCVPISNHLYFYWYRQILGQKVEFLVSFYNNEISEKSEIFDDQFSVERPDGSNFTLKIRSTKLEDSAMYFCASSEGGEAVAAFFGQGTRLTVV.

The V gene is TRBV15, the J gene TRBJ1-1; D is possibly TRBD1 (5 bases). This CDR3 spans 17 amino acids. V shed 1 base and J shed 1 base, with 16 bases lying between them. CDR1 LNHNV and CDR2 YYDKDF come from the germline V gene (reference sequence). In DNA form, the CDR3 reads TGTGCCACCAGCAGAGGGGGACCCGGAACCTCGAACACTGAAGCTTTCTTT. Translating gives CATSRGGPGTSNTEAFF.

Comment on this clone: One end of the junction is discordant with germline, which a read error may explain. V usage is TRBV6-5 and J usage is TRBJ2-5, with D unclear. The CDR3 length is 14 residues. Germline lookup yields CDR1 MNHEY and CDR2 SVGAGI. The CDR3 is CAGSGRWYQETQYF. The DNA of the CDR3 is TGTGCCGGCAGTGGACGGTGGTACCAAGAGACCCAGTACTTC.

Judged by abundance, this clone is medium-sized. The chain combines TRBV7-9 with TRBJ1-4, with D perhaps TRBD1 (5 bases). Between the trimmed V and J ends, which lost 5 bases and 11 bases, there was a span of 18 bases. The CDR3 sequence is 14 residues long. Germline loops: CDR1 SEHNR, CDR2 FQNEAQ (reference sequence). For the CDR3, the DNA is TGTGCCAGCAGCGACCGGGACGGCGTGGGGAAACTGTTTTTT. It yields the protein CASSDRDGVGKLFF.

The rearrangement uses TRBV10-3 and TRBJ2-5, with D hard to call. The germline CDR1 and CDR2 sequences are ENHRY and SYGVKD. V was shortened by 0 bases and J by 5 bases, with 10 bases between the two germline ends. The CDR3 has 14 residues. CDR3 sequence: CAISESGPRETQYF. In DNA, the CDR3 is TGTGCCATCAGTGAGTCGGGCCCACGGGAGACCCAGTACTTC.

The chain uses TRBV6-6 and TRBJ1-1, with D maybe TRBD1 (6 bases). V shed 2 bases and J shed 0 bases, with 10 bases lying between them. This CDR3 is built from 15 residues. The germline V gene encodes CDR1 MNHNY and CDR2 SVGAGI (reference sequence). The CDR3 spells CASSYGQPMNTEAFF. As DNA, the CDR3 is TGTGCCAGCAGTTACGGACAGCCCATGAACACTGAAGCTTTCTTT.

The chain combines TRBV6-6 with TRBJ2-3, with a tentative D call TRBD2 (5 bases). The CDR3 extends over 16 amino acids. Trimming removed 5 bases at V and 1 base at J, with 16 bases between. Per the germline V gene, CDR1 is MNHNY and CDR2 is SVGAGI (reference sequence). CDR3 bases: TGTGCCAGCAGTCCCTCGGGGAGTTTGGGCACAGATACGCAGTATTTT. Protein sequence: CASSPSGSLGTDTQYF.

The CDR3 DNA reads TGCGCCAGCAGCTTGGAATTAGCGGGGGGCAACACTGAAGCTTTCTTT. It specifies CASSLELAGGNTEAFF. V and J are TRBV5-1 and TRBJ1-1; possibly TRBD1 for D (6 bases). V was cut by 0 bases and J by 2 bases, with 14 bases left in between. The CDR3 runs to 16 residues. Germline V gene lookup returns CDR1 SGHRS and CDR2 YFSETQ.

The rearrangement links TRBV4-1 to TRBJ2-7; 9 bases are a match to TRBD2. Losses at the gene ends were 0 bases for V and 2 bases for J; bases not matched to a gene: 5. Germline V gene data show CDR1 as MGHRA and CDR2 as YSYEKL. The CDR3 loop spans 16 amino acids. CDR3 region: CASSQDPTSGPYEQYF. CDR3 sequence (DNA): TGCGCCAGCAGCCAAGACCCGACTAGCGGACCCTACGAGCAGTACTTC.

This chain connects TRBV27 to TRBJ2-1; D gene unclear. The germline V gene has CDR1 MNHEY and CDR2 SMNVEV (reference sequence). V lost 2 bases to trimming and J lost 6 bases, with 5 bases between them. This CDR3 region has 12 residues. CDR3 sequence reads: CASSLIGNEQFF. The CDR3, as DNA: TGTGCCAGCAGTTTAATAGGCAATGAGCAGTTCTTC.

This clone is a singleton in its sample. The CDR3 region is CASSIGAGGNHNEQFF. In DNA form, the CDR3 reads TGTGCCAGTAGTATAGGGGCGGGAGGTAACCACAATGAGCAGTTCTTC. The V call is TRBV19, the J call TRBJ2-1; 8 nucleotides match TRBD2. Germline assignment: CDR1 LNHDA and CDR2 SQIVND (reference sequence). With 1 base clipped from V and 5 bases from J, the junction kept 7 bases outside the gene matches. CDR3 length equals 16 residues.

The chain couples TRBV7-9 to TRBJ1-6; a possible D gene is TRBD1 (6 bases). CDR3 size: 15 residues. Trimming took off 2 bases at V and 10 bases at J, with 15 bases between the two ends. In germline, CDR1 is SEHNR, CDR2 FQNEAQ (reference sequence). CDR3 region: CASSLSDRLESPLHF. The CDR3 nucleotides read TGTGCCAGCAGCTTAAGCGACAGGTTGGAATCACCCCTCCACTTT. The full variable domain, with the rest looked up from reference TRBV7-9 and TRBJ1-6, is DTGVSQNPRHKITKRGQNVTFRCDPISEHNRLYWYRQTLGQGPEFLTYFQNEAQLEKSRLLSDRFSAERPKGSFSTLEIQRTEQGDSAMYLCASSLSDRLESPLHFGNGTRLTVT.

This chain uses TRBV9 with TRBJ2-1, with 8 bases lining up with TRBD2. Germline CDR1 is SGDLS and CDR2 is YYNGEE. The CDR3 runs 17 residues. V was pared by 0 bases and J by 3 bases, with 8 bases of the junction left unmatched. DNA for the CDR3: TGTGCCAGCAGCGTAGTCCCTAGCGGGTCCCACTACAATGAGCAGTTCTTC. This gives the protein CASSVVPSGSHYNEQFF.

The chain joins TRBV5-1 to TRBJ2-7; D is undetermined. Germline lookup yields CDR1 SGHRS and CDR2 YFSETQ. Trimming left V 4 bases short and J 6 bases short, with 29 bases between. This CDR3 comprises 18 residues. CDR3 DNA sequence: TGCGCCAGCAGCGGCCGGCTCCCCGGGTCCGATAACCGGGTCGAGCAGTACTTC. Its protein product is CASSGRLPGSDNRVEQYF.

Here the CDR3 DNA reads TGCGCCAGCAGCGCACACTCCCGGACAGGGTCGGGTAATGGCTACACCTTC. Translation: CASSAHSRTGSGNGYTF. This sequence joins TRBV4-1 and TRBJ1-2; 8 bases map to TRBD1. The CDR3 consists of 17 residues. Trimming at V came to 5 bases and at J to 6 bases, leaving 17 bases not matched to a gene. Germline CDR1 and CDR2: MGHRA and YSYEKL.

CDR3 nucleotide sequence: TGCGCCAGCAGCCCCGGAGGTAGCGGGAGTGAGACCCAGTACTTC. Translation gives CASSPGGSGSETQYF. J is TRBJ2-5 and V is TRBV5-1; TRBD2 matches at 9 bases. Per the germline V gene, CDR1 is SGHRS and CDR2 is YFSETQ. The ends lost 4 bases at V and 5 bases at J; junction bases unmatched: 9. The CDR3 runs 15 residues.

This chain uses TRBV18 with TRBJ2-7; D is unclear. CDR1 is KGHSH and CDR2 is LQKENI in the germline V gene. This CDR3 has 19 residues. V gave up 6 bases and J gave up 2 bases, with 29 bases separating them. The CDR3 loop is CASSSLGNDSPKKTYEQYF. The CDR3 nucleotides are TGTGCCAGCTCCTCACTCGGCAACGATTCTCCAAAAAAAACCTACGAGCAGTACTTC.

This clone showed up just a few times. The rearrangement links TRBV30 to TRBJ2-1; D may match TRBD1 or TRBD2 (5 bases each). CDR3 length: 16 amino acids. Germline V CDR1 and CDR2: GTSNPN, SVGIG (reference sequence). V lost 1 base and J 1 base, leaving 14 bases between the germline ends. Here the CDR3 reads CAWSAQRGPSYNEQFF. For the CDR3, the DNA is TGTGCCTGGAGTGCGCAGAGGGGTCCATCCTACAATGAGCAGTTCTTC.

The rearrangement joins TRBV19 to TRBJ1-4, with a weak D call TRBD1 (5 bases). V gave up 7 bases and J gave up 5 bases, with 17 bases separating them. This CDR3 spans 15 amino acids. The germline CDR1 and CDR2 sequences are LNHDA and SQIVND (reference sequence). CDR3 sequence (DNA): TGTGCCAGTACAACGTCAGACAGCAGGAATGAAAAACTGTTTTTT. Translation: CASTTSDSRNEKLFF.